One sample yielded the 4 T cell receptor beta chains listed below, sequenced in a study of blood T cell repertoires in COVID-19. Produced via immunoSEQ multiplex PCR; TCRdb's table is partial and in-frame only. The top ten hold about 3.2% of the sample, which has 50,000 to 65,000 clones, approximately 91% seen once. Sequences were obtained from peripheral blood. These receptors were obtained from a man in his fifties or sixties with active COVID-19.

The V call is TRBV12-3 or TRBV12-4, the J call TRBJ1-3; D remains ambiguous. V dropped 6 bases and J dropped 3 bases, with 9 bases sitting between them. The CDR3 contains 13 residues. CDR3 amino acids: CASSHSGGNTIYF. In DNA form, the CDR3 reads TGTGCCAGCAGCCACTCCGGTGGAAACACCATATATTTT.

CDR3 coding DNA: TGTGCCAGCAGCTTGCGGGGGGTAGCCTACAATGAGCAGTTCTTC. Residues: CASSLRGVAYNEQFF. The chain joins TRBV7-2 to TRBJ2-1; 8 positions agree with TRBD2. The ends lost 3 bases at V and 2 bases at J; junction bases unmatched: 3. Per germline, CDR1 SGHTA and CDR2 FQGNSA. The CDR3 has 15 residues.

The rearrangement joins TRBV4-1 to TRBJ1-1; D perhaps matches TRBD1 (6 bases). Trimming shortened V by 2 bases and J by 1 base, and 8 bases separated the two germline ends. Per the germline V gene, CDR1 is MGHRA and CDR2 is YSYEKL. The CDR3 runs to 14 residues. The DNA for the CDR3 is TGCGCCAGCAGCCAACTCAGGGGGAACACTGAAGCTTTCTTT. This translates into CASSQLRGNTEAFF.

There are many counts of this clone. The chain employs TRBV2 and TRBJ1-3, with 8 bases lining up with TRBD1. V lost 10 bases and J lost 4; bases outside the gene matches: 6. The CDR3 consists of 13 residues. Germline V gene lookup returns CDR1 SNHLY and CDR2 FYNNEI. CDR3 loop: CATRTGLGNTIYF. For the CDR3, the DNA is TGTGCCACCCGGACAGGGCTAGGAAACACCATATATTTT.